This TCR beta chain was profiled in a study of blood T cell repertoires in COVID-19. Study-wide background: Collection of acute and convalescent COVID-19 samples took place in the United States, Italy and Spain. T cells, B-cell-depleted T cells, or PBMCs provided the cDNA or gDNA that served as material.

The germline V gene encodes CDR1 LNHNV and CDR2 YYDKDF (reference sequence). With 4 bases removed from V and 2 bases from J, the gap between germline ends came to 15 bases. The CDR3 spans 15 residues. Here immunoSEQ multiplex PCR was the method, and the copy in TCRdb shows in-frame clones only, minus some. The sample consists of about 220,000 clones, approximately 90% of them appearing once. This clone has a single count. Sequencing was performed on PBMCs or T cells enriched from blood (not recorded which). This clonotype originated in a young woman in a cohort exposed to, infected with or recovered from COVID-19 (not recorded which). The chain is built from TRBV15 and TRBJ2-7; D might be TRBD1 (5 bases). As DNA, the CDR3 is TGTGCCACCAGCACCACTAACAGGAACCCCTACGAGCAGTACTTC. This gives the protein CATSTTNRNPYEQYF. The full variable domain, its missing parts supplied by reference TRBV15 and TRBJ2-7, is DAMVIQNPRYQVTQFGKPVTLSCSQTLNHNVMYWYQQKSSQAPKLLFHYYDKDFNNEADTPDNFQSRRPNTSFCFLDIRSPGLGDTAMYLCATSTTNRNPYEQYFGPGTRLTVT.